Here is one T cell receptor beta chain with its context. It has no known antigen specificity. The junction shows a germline mismatch at one end, possibly a read error. Looking up the germline V gene yields CDR1 SGDLS and CDR2 YYNGEE. From the cysteine up to the phenylalanine, the CDR3 has a length of 16 residues. The entry retains the CDR3 DNA only, 48 bases that are in frame from base 1. The approximately 41 donors, aged roughly 6 to 100 years, were systemically healthy Caucasian individuals from Russia. Each donor gave around 9.5 milliliters of peripheral blood, collected into EDTA-treated Vacutainer tubes. PBMCs were isolated by Ficoll-Paque density-gradient centrifugation, with at least 7 million obtained per sample. Total RNA was extracted from PBMCs with Trizol reagent, with at least 5 micrograms obtained per sample. For every donor, an aliquot of PBMCs went through flow cytometry to measure the percentages of naive CD45RAhigh/CD27high T cells.

Receptors were amplified or captured by 5' RACE. For sequencing, an Illumina HiSeq 2500 was employed. A second 7 to 11 cycle PCR used a sample-barcoded 5' primer and a J-beta primer mix. Each TCR beta cDNA molecule received a unique molecular identifier from a template-switch 5' adaptor carrying 12 random nucleotides. Each sample yielded at least 2.5 million CDR3-containing paired-end reads. The Mint cDNA synthesis kit, primed by a TRBC-specific oligonucleotide, was used to synthesize first-strand cDNA from all RNA. All cDNA was treated with uracil-DNA glycosylase and then went through a first 18-cycle PCR with the universal primers M1SS and BC2_uni_R. The published analysis was carried out like this. Each sample was normalized by randomly selecting 1 million high-quality reads, each carrying a distinct molecular identifier. Reads with shared molecular identifiers were discarded instead of being binned into consensus sequences. MiTCR, run with a Q25 quality threshold and the strictest error-elimination algorithm, handled CDR3 identification, clonotype clustering and error correction. A nonparametric unseen species model using Euler transformation provided a lower-bound estimate of total TCR beta diversity. The raw public reads went through TCRdb reprocessing: fastp at Q25, MiXCR clone calling, in-frame beta chains kept. For every CDR3 protein sequence, its rows merge into one entry that carries the most common genes and DNA. The V and J calls were determined by TCRdb, not by the authors. The sample table records approximately 1.5 million distinct CDR3 sequences; roughly 30% of these occur just once. 11% of the sample belongs to the ten largest clones.

This record belongs to a study of blood T cells in healthy people across ages (dated by TCRdb to the mid-2010s). About the investigation overall: In model experiments, roughly one uniquely barcoded TCR beta cDNA molecule per two T cells was captured by template switching. To avoid experimental bias, donors of different ages were randomly spread across the sequencing lanes. Using deep sequencing normalized with unique cDNA molecular identifiers, the study measured how TCR beta repertoire diversity changes with age. The donors were divided into four age groups: young (average around 16 years), middle-aged (about 40), aged (about 62) and long-lived (about 79). The study analyzed two additional independent replicas of 1 million unique cDNA reads from the same blood draw for two donors, one aged 18 to 29 and one aged 80 or older.

What the research found in general, with its limitations: Compared with the aged group, more naive CD4+ T cells, fewer expanded clones and increased TCR diversity were shown by the long-lived group, suggesting age selection. Estimates of total diversity based on one million sequenced T cells were considered lower bounds and underestimates. Because the CMV infection status of the donors was unknown, age-related changes in expanded clonotypes may potentially have been confounded. Conclusive comparison of naive and antigen-experienced compartments was prevented by the profiling of bulk unsorted PBMCs. As age increased, observed TCR beta diversity per million T cells dropped in a roughly linear way, and a significant reduction was already evident by age roughly 40. Observed TCR beta diversity correlated strongly with the percentage of naive T cells measured by flow cytometry.

The chain employs TRBV9 and TRBJ2-1; the central 8 bases match TRBD2. The sample taken for sequencing was blood. The clonotype comes from a woman aged 30 to 39 in good health. The DNA reads TGTGCCAGCAGCGTAGTGGTAGCGGGGACCTACAATGAGCGGTTCTTC. Translated, it reads CASSVVVAGTYNERFF.